The entry below describes one TCR beta chain. Its antigen is currently unknown. Germline-derived CDR1 and CDR2 are SGHRS and YFSETQ. Trimming took 1 base from V and 3 from J, leaving 10 bases between them. This CDR3 is built from 15 residues. This specimen comes from a study of cytomegalovirus exposure and HLA in healthy donors. Overall study results and limits: An assumption of roughly uniform sequencing depth across donors underlay the presence/absence analyses.

Both 60 Vbeta primers and 13 Jbeta primers went into the PCR. Profiled with immunoSEQ multiplex PCR; TCRdb holds only in-frame clones, not every one. This table holds over 65,000 clones, approximately 72% found once. The chain is built from TRBV5-1 and TRBJ2-2, with a weak D call TRBD1 (6 bases). The sequenced sample consisted of PBMCs. This TCR was sampled from a woman under 40 in good health and CMV-seropositive. CDR3 residues: CASSLRDTYTGELFF. CDR3 nucleotides: TGCGCCAGCAGCTTGAGGGACACCTACACCGGGGAGCTGTTTTTT.